The T cell receptor beta chain under discussion was sequenced for a study of molecular identifiers for immune sequencing clone quantification. This clonotype has only a few counts. Each CDR3 protein is one row after TCRdb ran MiXCR on the PCR reads. The sample has around 470,000 distinct CDR3 sequences; 25% are singletons. Germline assignment: CDR1 DFQATT and CDR2 SNEGSKA (reference sequence). The CDR3 covers 13 residues. Trimming stripped 5 bases from V and 0 bases from J, with 10 bases between. Sequenced: naive CD8+ T cells from blood, with Jurkat cell RNA spiked in. Subset noted: FACS-sorted CD8+CD4-CCR7+CD45RA+ naive T cells. This chain joins TRBV20-1 and TRBJ1-1, with D unclear. The TCR originated in a human donor in good health. Some libraries in this study had Jurkat cell RNA spiked in. DNA for the CDR3: TGCAGTGCTGAGGACGGAATGAACACTGAAGCTTTCTTT. Residues: CSAEDGMNTEAFF.